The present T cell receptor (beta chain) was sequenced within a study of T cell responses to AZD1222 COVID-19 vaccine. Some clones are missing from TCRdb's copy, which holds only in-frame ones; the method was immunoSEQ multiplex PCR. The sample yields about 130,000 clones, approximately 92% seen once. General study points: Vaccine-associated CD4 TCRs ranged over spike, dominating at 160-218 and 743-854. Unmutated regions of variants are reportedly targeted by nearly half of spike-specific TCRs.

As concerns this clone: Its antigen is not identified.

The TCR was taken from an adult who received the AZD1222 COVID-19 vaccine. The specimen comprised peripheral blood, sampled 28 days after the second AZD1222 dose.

Written as DNA, the CDR3 is TGTGCCATCAGCCCCGGACAGACCACAGATACGCAGTATTTT. Amino acid sequence: CAISPGQTTDTQYF. V is TRBV10-3 and J is TRBJ2-3, with D perhaps TRBD1 (6 bases). V was shortened by 6 bases and J by 2 bases, with 12 bases between the two germline ends. CDR1 ENHRY and CDR2 SYGVKD come from the germline V gene. The CDR3 has 14 residues.